This T cell receptor (beta chain) came from a study of OX40 agonist ivuxolimab in advanced cancers. Libraries were prepared by immunoSEQ multiplex PCR; TCRdb keeps only in-frame clonotypes and omits some of them. This table has 55,000 to 85,000 clones, around 85% appearing once. In its sample, this clone was seen a few times. From germline, CDR1 is SGHNT and CDR2 YYREEE (reference sequence). V lost 4 bases to trimming and J lost 6 bases; unmatched junction nucleotides: 7. The CDR3 covers 14 residues. This receptor was taken from an adult with an advanced solid tumor such as melanoma, head and neck, liver or kidney cancer. The starting material was CD4+ or CD8+ T cells sorted from blood, obtained in a trial of the OX40 agonist ivuxolimab. The chain recombines TRBV5-4 with TRBJ1-2; the match to TRBD1 covers 9 bases. CDR3: CASSQDRGYHGYTF. The CDR3 nucleotides read TGTGCCAGCAGCCAGGACAGGGGATACCATGGCTACACCTTC.